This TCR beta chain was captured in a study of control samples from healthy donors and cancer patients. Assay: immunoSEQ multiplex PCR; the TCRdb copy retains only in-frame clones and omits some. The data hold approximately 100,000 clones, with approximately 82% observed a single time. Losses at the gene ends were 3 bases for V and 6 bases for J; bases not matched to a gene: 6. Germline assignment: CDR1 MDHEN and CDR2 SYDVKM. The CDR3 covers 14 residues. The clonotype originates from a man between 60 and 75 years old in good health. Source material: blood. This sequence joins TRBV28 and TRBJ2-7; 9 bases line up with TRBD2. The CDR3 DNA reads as TGTGCCAGCAGTTTTCAAGCGGGAGGCGGCGAGCAGTACTTC. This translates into CASSFQAGGGEQYF.